This TCR beta chain was sequenced in a study of cytomegalovirus exposure and HLA in healthy donors. Study-level results: A few V segments could not be told apart, such as TRBV6-2 and TRBV6-3, and were left out.

Germline CDR1 reads SGHDT; CDR2 reads YYEEEE. The CDR3 totals 13 residues. Trimming removed 0 bases from V and 6 bases from J, with 7 bases in between. Primers for the PCR totalled 60 Vbeta and 13 Jbeta. Generated by immunoSEQ multiplex PCR, the TCRdb table keeps only in-frame clones and is missing some. The table for this sample gives 35,000 to 45,000 clones. Turning to this clone: Its antigen is currently unknown.

The origin of this receptor is a male donor in good health and CMV-seronegative. The chain joins TRBV5-6 to TRBJ2-1, with D possibly being TRBD2 (5 bases). Specimen: PBMCs. This CDR3 reads CASSLVLANEQFF. For the CDR3, the DNA is TGTGCCAGCAGCTTGGTCCTAGCCAATGAGCAGTTCTTC. Drawing the rest from reference TRBV5-6 and TRBJ2-1, the complete variable domain is DAGVTQSPTHLIKTRGQQVTLRCSPKSGHDTVSWYQQALGQGPQFIFQYYEEEERQRGNFPDRFSGHQFPNYSSELNVNALLLGDSALYLCASSLVLANEQFFGPGTRLTVL.